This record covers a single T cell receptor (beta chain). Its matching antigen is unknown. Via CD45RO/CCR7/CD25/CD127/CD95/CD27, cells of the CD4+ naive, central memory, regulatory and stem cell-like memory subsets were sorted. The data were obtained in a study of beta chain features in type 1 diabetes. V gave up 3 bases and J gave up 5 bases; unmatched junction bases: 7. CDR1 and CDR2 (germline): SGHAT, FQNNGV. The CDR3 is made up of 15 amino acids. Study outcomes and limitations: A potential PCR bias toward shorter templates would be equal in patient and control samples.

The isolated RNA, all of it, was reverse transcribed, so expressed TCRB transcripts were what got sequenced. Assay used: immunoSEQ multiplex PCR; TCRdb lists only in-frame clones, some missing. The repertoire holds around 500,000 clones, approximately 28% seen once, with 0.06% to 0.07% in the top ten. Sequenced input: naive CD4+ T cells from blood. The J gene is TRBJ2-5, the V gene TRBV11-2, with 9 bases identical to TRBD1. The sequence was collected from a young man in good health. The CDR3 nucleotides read TGTGCCAGCAGCTTGCGTGGGACAGGGCTCGAGACCCAGTACTTC. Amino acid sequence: CASSLRGTGLETQYF.